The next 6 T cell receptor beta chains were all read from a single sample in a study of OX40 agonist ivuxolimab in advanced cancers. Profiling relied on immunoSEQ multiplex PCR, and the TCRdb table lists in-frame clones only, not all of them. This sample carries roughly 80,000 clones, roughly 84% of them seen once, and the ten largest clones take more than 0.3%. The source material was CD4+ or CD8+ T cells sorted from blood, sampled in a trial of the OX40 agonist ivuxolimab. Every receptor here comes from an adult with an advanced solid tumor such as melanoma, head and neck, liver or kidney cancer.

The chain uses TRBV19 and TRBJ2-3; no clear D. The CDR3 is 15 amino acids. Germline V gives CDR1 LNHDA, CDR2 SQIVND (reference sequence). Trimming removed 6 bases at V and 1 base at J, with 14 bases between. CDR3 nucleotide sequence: TGTGCCAGTAGAGGTAGCCCCTGGGGCACAGATACGCAGTATTTT. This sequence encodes CASRGSPWGTDTQYF.

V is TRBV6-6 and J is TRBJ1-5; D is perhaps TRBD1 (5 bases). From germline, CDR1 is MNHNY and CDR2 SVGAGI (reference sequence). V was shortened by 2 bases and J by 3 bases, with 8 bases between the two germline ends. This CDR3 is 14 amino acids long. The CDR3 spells CASSYRGTNQPQHF. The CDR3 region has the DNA TGTGCCAGCAGTTACCGGGGGACCAATCAGCCCCAGCATTTT.

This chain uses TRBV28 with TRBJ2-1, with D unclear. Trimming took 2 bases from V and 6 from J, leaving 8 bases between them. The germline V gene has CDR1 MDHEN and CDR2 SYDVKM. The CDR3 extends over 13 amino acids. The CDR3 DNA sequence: TGTGCCAGCAGTTTACCAGAGCCCAATGAGCAGTTCTTC. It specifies CASSLPEPNEQFF.

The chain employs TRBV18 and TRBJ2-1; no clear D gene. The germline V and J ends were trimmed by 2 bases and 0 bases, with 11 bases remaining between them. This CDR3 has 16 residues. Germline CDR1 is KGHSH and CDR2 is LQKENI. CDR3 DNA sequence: TGTGCCAGCTCACCAGGGGTTCAAAGCTCCTACAATGAGCAGTTCTTC. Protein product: CASSPGVQSSYNEQFF.

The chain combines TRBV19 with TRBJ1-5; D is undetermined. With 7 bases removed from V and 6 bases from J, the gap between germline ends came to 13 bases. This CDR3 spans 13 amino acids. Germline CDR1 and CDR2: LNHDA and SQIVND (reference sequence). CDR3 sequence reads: CASTDHPSQPQHF. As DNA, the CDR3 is TGTGCCAGTACCGACCACCCCAGTCAGCCCCAGCATTTT.

CDR3 sequence reads: CAWSRGTTEGTQYF. CDR3 coding DNA: TGTGCCTGGAGTCGGGGGACTACAGAAGGGACCCAGTACTTC. The gene calls are TRBV30 and TRBJ2-5; 7 positions match TRBD2. Per germline, CDR1 GTSNPN and CDR2 SVGIG (reference sequence). This CDR3 is built from 14 residues. With 2 bases clipped from V and 7 bases from J, the junction kept 10 bases outside the gene matches.